The present entry profiles one TCR beta chain with its context. After removal of 0 bases from V and 0 bases from J, the junction contained 1 base not matched to a gene. Germline CDR1 is ENHRY and CDR2 is SYGVKD. This CDR3 comprises 15 residues. The data derive from a study of cytomegalovirus exposure and HLA in healthy donors. Both 60 Vbeta primers and 13 Jbeta primers went into the PCR. The data were produced by immunoSEQ multiplex PCR, yet TCRdb's version contains in-frame clones alone and is incomplete. The profile shows about 200,000 clones, approximately 78% of them singletons. The rearrangement uses TRBV10-3 and TRBJ2-7; TRBD2 aligns across 8 bases. The source is a woman aged 40 to 49 in good health and CMV-seronegative. Material for sequencing was PBMCs. The CDR3 sequence is CAISESTSGSYEQYF. CDR3 sequence (DNA): TGTGCCATCAGTGAGTCTACTAGCGGCTCCTACGAGCAGTACTTC.